The clone carrying this TCR beta chain was observed a few times. Unique molecular identifiers tagged the TCRbeta library. TCRdb processed the PCR reads anew with MiXCR; each CDR3 protein has one entry. Of about 480,000 distinct CDR3 sequences listed, approximately 13% were seen once; the top ten hold 5% to 6%. Germline values: CDR1 DFQATT, CDR2 SNEGSKA (reference sequence). V lost 3 bases, J lost 6 bases, and 14 bases stayed unmatched. The CDR3 runs to 16 residues. This specimen comes from a study of T-cell reconstitution after alpha-beta-depleted transplantation in children. The source of this sequence is a human donor who donated a stem cell graft to a child with combined immunodeficiency. V is TRBV20-1 and J is TRBJ2-1; 7 bases are shared with TRBD1. This specimen was PBMCs from the stem cell graft donor, taken from the stem cell graft. The CDR3 bases are TGCAGTGCTAGCCCGGGGCCCGACAGGGAACTCAATGAGCAGTTCTTC. Translation: CSASPGPDRELNEQFF.